Listed below are T cell receptor beta chains from one sample, sequenced in a study of post-analysis software for immune sequencing data. In TCRdb, the PCR reads were re-called with MiXCR into one record per CDR3 protein. Of roughly 580,000 distinct CDR3 sequences in the sample, around 47% were seen once. Sequencing used blood. These receptors originate from a girl under 18 with multiple sclerosis. Both conserved end residues are part of each CDR3. A D gene is named only where the DNA matches it firmly.

V,J,D,CDR3
TRBV7-2,TRBJ1-1,.,CASSLDNRVGSTEAFF
TRBV12-3/TRBV12-4,TRBJ2-3,TRBD2,CASSPGTRIADTQYF
TRBV4-2,TRBJ2-1,TRBD1,CASSPGTPQGDEQFF
TRBV7-9,TRBJ2-1,.,CASIPKGSANEQFF
TRBV12-3/TRBV12-4,.,TRBD2,CASSWGSSGRKIYEQYF
TRBV11-2,TRBJ2-3,TRBD2,CASSFLPGLASTDTQYF
TRBV2,TRBJ1-5,.,CASTQANPFNQPQHF
TRBV4-1,TRBJ1-5,.,CASSPRDTNQPQHF
TRBV7-9,TRBJ2-7,.,CASSLGADSSYEQYF
TRBV20-1,TRBJ2-5,.,CSARDLGGGTQYF
TRBV30,TRBJ2-4,TRBD1,CAWSVTGGNIQYF
TRBV7-9,TRBJ2-7,.,CASSLQRYEQYF
TRBV4-1,TRBJ2-5,.,CASSQGRQETQYF
TRBV12-3/TRBV12-4,TRBJ1-2,.,CASNREGFYGYTF
TRBV12-3/TRBV12-4,TRBJ2-7,.,CASSFYRSSYEQYF
TRBV20-1,TRBJ2-7,TRBD2,CSARDPSGRPSYEQYF